The clone carrying this TCR beta chain was observed at least ten times. Its target is unknown. Read sequence stops 3 residues before the CDR3 end, and the germline J gene provides the missing end. Sequenced by immunoSEQ multiplex PCR; TCRdb stores in-frame clones only, minus some. The sample presents about 40,000 clones, none singletons. Trimming took 4 bases from V and 4 from J, leaving 6 bases between them. Germline CDR1 KGHDR, CDR2 SFDVKD. CDR3 length equals 12 residues. The sample is drawn from a study of T cell clonality in common variable immunodeficiency. Most patients and controls had Caucasian heritage. Broader study findings: Patient heterogeneity in the CVID cohort limited correlations between repertoire features and clinical complications. CVID subjects had higher TCRbeta clonality than healthy controls, most marked in about a third.

This chain joins TRBV24-1 and TRBJ1-1; D remains ambiguous. This receptor was obtained from a person between 18 and 75 years old in good health. The sample comprised peripheral blood mononuclear cells. CDR3 bases read: TGTGCCACCAGTGAATACAGCACTGAA. This codes for CATSEYSTE. The CDR3 in its entirety is CATSEYSTEAFF.